These T cell receptor beta chains were read from a single sample in a study of OX40 agonist ivuxolimab in advanced cancers. This table comes from immunoSEQ multiplex PCR, and its TCRdb copy is limited to in-frame clones, with some not included. The table records roughly 62,000 clones, about 88% of them present only once. The sample here was CD4+ or CD8+ T cells sorted from blood, taken in a trial of the OX40 agonist ivuxolimab. These receptors all stem from an adult with an advanced solid tumor such as melanoma, head and neck, liver or kidney cancer. CDR3s leave out the opening cysteine and the closing phenylalanine or tryptophan. Fields, in order: V gene, clone size, J gene, CDR3 length, CDR3 protein. The listing skips clone size in some rows; elsewhere it reads once, few, many or a size class.

v_call: TRBV27; clone_size: -; j_call: TRBJ2-1; cdr3_length: 11; cdr3_aa: ASSPGTYNEQF
v_call: TRBV11-2; clone_size: -; j_call: TRBJ2-7; cdr3_length: 14; cdr3_aa: ASSLEAIQGYREQY
v_call: TRBV18; clone_size: -; j_call: TRBJ2-1; cdr3_length: 14; cdr3_aa: ASSLRAPSSYNEQF
v_call: TRBV7-8; clone_size: -; j_call: TRBJ1-2; cdr3_length: 13; cdr3_aa: ASSLDGHGFYGYT
v_call: TRBV28; clone_size: -; j_call: TRBJ2-3; cdr3_length: 12; cdr3_aa: ASSVAGYTDTQY
v_call: TRBV2; clone_size: few; j_call: TRBJ2-1; cdr3_length: 14; cdr3_aa: ASSEAFGRGSDEQF
v_call: TRBV7-3; clone_size: -; j_call: TRBJ2-2; cdr3_length: 14; cdr3_aa: ASSLRAGGTTGELF
v_call: TRBV25-1; clone_size: -; j_call: TRBJ2-3; cdr3_length: 12; cdr3_aa: ASSKFGRTDTQY
v_call: TRBV21-1; clone_size: -; j_call: TRBJ2-2; cdr3_length: 13; cdr3_aa: ASSKHRGNTGELF
v_call: TRBV28; clone_size: -; j_call: TRBJ2-1; cdr3_length: 10; cdr3_aa: ASSQGGDEQF
v_call: TRBV27; clone_size: -; j_call: TRBJ2-3; cdr3_length: 15; cdr3_aa: ASSSQPGRLIPDTQY
v_call: TRBV2; clone_size: -; j_call: TRBJ2-3; cdr3_length: 10; cdr3_aa: ATRLVSDTQY
v_call: TRBV27; clone_size: -; j_call: TRBJ1-1; cdr3_length: 11; cdr3_aa: ASSLKGVRAAF
v_call: TRBV9; clone_size: -; j_call: TRBJ2-7; cdr3_length: 11; cdr3_aa: ASSVVGGYEQY
v_call: TRBV11-2; clone_size: -; j_call: -; cdr3_length: 12; cdr3_aa: ASSFAGVGPEQY
v_call: TRBV7-2; clone_size: -; j_call: TRBJ2-7; cdr3_length: 11; cdr3_aa: ASSTPGQLAQY
v_call: TRBV2; clone_size: few; j_call: TRBJ2-6; cdr3_length: 14; cdr3_aa: ASKQGFLSGANVLT
v_call: TRBV19; clone_size: -; j_call: TRBJ2-6; cdr3_length: 12; cdr3_aa: ASERRAGANVLT
v_call: TRBV7-2; clone_size: -; j_call: TRBJ1-5; cdr3_length: 12; cdr3_aa: ASSTGYSNQPQH
v_call: TRBV9; clone_size: -; j_call: TRBJ1-6; cdr3_length: 12; cdr3_aa: ASSVVQGESPLH